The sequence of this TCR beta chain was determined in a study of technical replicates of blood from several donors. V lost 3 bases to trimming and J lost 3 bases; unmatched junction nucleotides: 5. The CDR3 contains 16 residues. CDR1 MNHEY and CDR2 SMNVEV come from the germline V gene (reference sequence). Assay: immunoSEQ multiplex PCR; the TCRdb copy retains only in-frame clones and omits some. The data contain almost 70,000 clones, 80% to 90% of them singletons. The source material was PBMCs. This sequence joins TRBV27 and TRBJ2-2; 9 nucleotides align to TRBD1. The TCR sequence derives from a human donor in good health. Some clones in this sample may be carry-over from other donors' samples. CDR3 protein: CASSFLGTGYTGELFF. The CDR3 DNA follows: TGTGCCAGCAGTTTTCTCGGGACAGGGTACACCGGGGAGCTGTTTTTT.